The sample holds a few counts of the clone carrying this T cell receptor (beta chain). The target antigen is unknown. The beta constant-region primer was an equimolar mix of two oligonucleotides covering TRBC1 and TRBC2. From the UMI-ligation and nested PCR reads, TCRdb called clonotypes with MiXCR, one entry per CDR3 protein. The table includes 120,000 to 150,000 distinct CDR3 sequences, about 18% detected once. These data originate in a study of naive and memory T cell subsets. Study outcomes and limitations: Gini index rose across naive, CM, EM and EMRA in CD4 and CD8.

The germline CDR1 and CDR2 sequences are MDHEN and SYDVKM. The V and J ends lost 7 bases and 0 bases respectively, with 6 bases between them. The CDR3 has 12 amino acids. The sequence derives from a human donor in good health. The chain employs TRBV28 and TRBJ1-1; possible D gene TRBD1, 5 bases. The sample was naive CD4+ T cells from blood. CDR3 sequence reads: CASKQVNTEAFF. The CDR3 bases are TGTGCCAGCAAACAGGTGAACACTGAAGCTTTCTTT.